These 2 T cell receptor beta chains came from one sample sequenced in a study of chemoradiotherapy in HPV16-positive cancers. Only in-frame clones appear in the TCRdb table, and some are missing; sequencing was by immunoSEQ multiplex PCR. The sample holds 6,000 to 7,500 clones, around nine tenths seen once. The specimen was obtained from a patient who underwent chemoradiotherapy. These receptors were taken from a human donor with HPV-associated anogenital cancer.

J is TRBJ2-1 and V is TRBV19; TRBD2 aligns across 8 bases. J was trimmed by 5 bases and V by 9 bases; bases with no gene match: 18. CDR1 and CDR2 from the germline V gene are LNHDA and SQIVND (reference sequence). The CDR3 is 17 amino acids. The chain's CDR3 is CASGGGRLSDINNEQFF. The CDR3 nucleotides read TGTGCCAGCGGGGGGGGGCGTCTGAGCGACATCAACAATGAGCAGTTCTTC.

The CDR3 region has the DNA TGTGCCAGCAGTCGCACAGACGTCAACTATGGCTACACCTTC. The encoded protein is CASSRTDVNYGYTF. The chain uses TRBV6-5 and TRBJ1-2; no reliable D call. V was cut by 5 bases and J by 2 bases, with 12 bases left in between. The CDR3 is made up of 14 amino acids. From germline, CDR1 is MNHEY and CDR2 SVGAGI.